This T cell receptor beta chain was found in a study of Graves' ophthalmopathy and Graves' hyperthyroidism. The CDR3 contains 11 residues. Per germline, CDR1 MNHEY and CDR2 SVGAGI. The V gene lost 1 base and the J gene lost 5 bases, with 3 bases spanning the gap. This clonotype was seen ten or more times. Its antigen remains unknown. Patients in the hyperthyroidism group, adults aged 18 to 65, were newly diagnosed, under 2 months' duration. Study conclusions and caveats: Clonotypes were expanded in thyroid at above 0.001 frequency, and most also appeared in blood.

Amplified material comprised TCR beta CDR3 regions derived from RNA transcripts. First-round RT-PCR used HTBI primers; second-round multiplex PCR followed. A single record per CDR3 protein comes from TCRdb applying MiXCR to the multiplex PCR reads. The table lists about 380,000 distinct CDR3 sequences, 15% to 19% of them singletons. Material for sequencing was peripheral blood. The sequence was collected from a woman aged 18-30 years with stable Graves' hyperthyroidism. J is TRBJ2-7 and V is TRBV6-5; D remains unclear. CDR3 coding DNA: TGTGCCAGCAGTTACTTTGACGAGCAGTACTTC. It specifies CASSYFDEQYF.